Given below is one T cell receptor (beta chain) in context. The antigen is undetermined. This entry is derived from a study of T cell responses to AZD1222 COVID-19 vaccine. Study-wide points: Vaccine-associated CD4 TCRs spanned spike, dominant at 160-218 and 743-854. Mostly white British, mostly female donors; authors suggested clonal diversity may be underestimated. Sampling captured repertoires only after the peak T cell response. Seropositive at baseline were only six or seven AZD1222 recipients.

TCRdb's copy holds only in-frame clones and misses some; the assay was immunoSEQ multiplex PCR. The sample includes under 150,000 clones, roughly 90% of them seen just once. The receptor was isolated from an adult who received the AZD1222 COVID-19 vaccine. The sequenced sample was peripheral blood, obtained 28 days after the second AZD1222 dose.

The CDR3: CASSSSGMSPRETQYF. The DNA for the CDR3 is TGTGCCAGTAGTTCGAGCGGGATGTCCCCTCGGGAGACCCAGTACTTC. J is TRBJ2-5 and V is TRBV19, with TRBD2 matching 7 bases. This CDR3 is 16 amino acids long. The trim removed 5 bases at V and 5 bases at J, leaving 14 bases unmatched. Germline CDR1 LNHDA, CDR2 SQIVND (reference sequence).